Presented here are 7 T cell receptor beta chains from one specimen sequenced in a study of T cell responses to AZD1222 COVID-19 vaccine. The data were produced by immunoSEQ multiplex PCR, yet TCRdb's version contains in-frame clones alone and is incomplete. This sample has 170,000 or so clones, with 75% to 95% found just once. Sequenced here: peripheral blood, sampled on day 0 of AZD1222 vaccination. The receptors originated from an adult in good health.

The chain is built from TRBV6-5 and TRBJ1-1; D call uncertain. Trimming cost V 1 base and J 5 bases, with 8 bases left between them. CDR3 length: 13 residues. CDR1 is MNHEY and CDR2 is SVGAGI in the germline V gene. CDR3 DNA sequence: TGTGCCAGCAGTTACTTCAAAGATACTGAAGCTTTCTTT. Translated: CASSYFKDTEAFF.

This chain links TRBV18 with TRBJ1-4; the match to TRBD1 covers 9 bases. V shed 3 bases and J 2 bases; nucleotides not matched to a gene: 13. Per germline, CDR1 KGHSH and CDR2 LQKENI. The CDR3 covers 19 residues. The CDR3 DNA is TGTGCCAGCTCACCCCCTGGACAGGGGTGGTATGGGACTAATGAAAAACTGTTTTTT. This gives the protein CASSPPGQGWYGTNEKLFF.

V and J are TRBV4-1 and TRBJ1-2; TRBD1 might be the D (5 bases). V shed 1 base and J shed 0 bases, with 9 bases lying between them. CDR3 length equals 15 residues. Germline V gene sequence: CDR1 MGHRA, CDR2 YSYEKL. In DNA form, the CDR3 reads TGCGCCAGCAGCCAAGCTGGGGCCCCTAACTATGGCTACACCTTC. As protein: CASSQAGAPNYGYTF.

A single count supports this clone. This chain links TRBV4-1 with TRBJ1-1, with 8 nucleotides matching TRBD1. In germline, CDR1 is MGHRA, CDR2 YSYEKL. The ends lost 4 bases at V and 6 bases at J; junction bases unmatched: 13. The CDR3 contains 16 residues. The CDR3 sequence: CASSRSTGEGEAEAFF. CDR3 in DNA: TGCGCCAGCAGCCGATCGACAGGGGAGGGGGAAGCTGAAGCTTTCTTT.

This chain joins TRBV6-1 and TRBJ1-5; a possible D gene is TRBD1 (6 bases). CDR3 length: 15 amino acids. Germline values: CDR1 MNHNS, CDR2 SASEGT. Trimming shortened V by 0 bases and J by 7 bases, and 13 bases separated the two germline ends. CDR3 region: CASSEALQGGQPQHF. The CDR3 DNA follows: TGTGCCAGCAGTGAAGCGCTACAGGGTGGACAGCCCCAGCATTTT.

The chain links TRBV30 to TRBJ1-5, with D hard to call. Germline assignment: CDR1 GTSNPN and CDR2 SVGIG (reference sequence). CDR3 length: 13 residues. Trimming stripped 3 bases from V and 3 bases from J, with 9 bases between. The CDR3 loop reads CAWSGRNNQPQHF. Written as DNA, the CDR3 is TGTGCCTGGAGCGGGAGGAACAATCAGCCCCAGCATTTT. Full variable domain (remainder filled in from reference TRBV30 and TRBJ1-5): SQTIHQWPATLVQPVGSPLSLECTVEGTSNPNLYWYRQAAGRGLQLLFYSVGIGQISSEVPQNLSASRPQDRQFILSSKKLLLSDSGFYLCAWSGRNNQPQHFGDGTRLSIL.

This clone was recorded only once. The CDR3 reads CASSKDRGSFGYTF. The CDR3 DNA reads as TGTGCCAGTAGTAAAGACAGGGGAAGTTTTGGCTACACCTTC. This chain links TRBV19 with TRBJ1-2, with 8 bases fitting TRBD1. The germline gives CDR1 LNHDA, CDR2 SQIVND (reference sequence). The V and J ends lost 4 bases and 7 bases, in that order; junction bases with no gene match: 8. The CDR3 has 14 residues.